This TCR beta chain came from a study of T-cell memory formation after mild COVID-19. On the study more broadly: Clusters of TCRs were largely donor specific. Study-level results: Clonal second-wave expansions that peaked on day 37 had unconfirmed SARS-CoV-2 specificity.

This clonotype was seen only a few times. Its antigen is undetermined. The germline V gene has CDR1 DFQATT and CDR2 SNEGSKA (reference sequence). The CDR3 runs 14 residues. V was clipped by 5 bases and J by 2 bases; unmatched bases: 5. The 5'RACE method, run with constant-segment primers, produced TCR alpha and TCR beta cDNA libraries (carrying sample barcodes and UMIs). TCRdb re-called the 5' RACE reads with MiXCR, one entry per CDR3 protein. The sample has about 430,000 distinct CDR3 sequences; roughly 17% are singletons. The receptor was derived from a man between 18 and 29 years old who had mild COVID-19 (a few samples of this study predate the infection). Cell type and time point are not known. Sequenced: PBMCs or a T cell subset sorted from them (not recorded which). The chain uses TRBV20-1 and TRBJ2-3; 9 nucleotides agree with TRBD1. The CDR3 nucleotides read TGCAGTGCTTCTACAGGGGGCCACACAGATACGCAGTATTTT. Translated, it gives CSASTGGHTDTQYF.